A selection of T cell receptor beta chains follows, all from one sample in a study of blood T cell repertoires in COVID-19. Measured with immunoSEQ multiplex PCR; TCRdb has only the in-frame clones, and not every one. Of 270,000 or so clones in the sample, 89% were seen once. The sequencing input was peripheral blood. Receptors originate from a woman aged 40 to 49 who had recovered from COVID-19. Each CDR3 is given with its conserved first and last residue. The order of the fields is V gene, D gene, J gene, clone size, CDR3 protein, CDR3 DNA. D genes are given only for firm matches. Some rows mark clone size as missing; the rest say once, few, many or name a class of expanded clone.

TRBV27	TRBD1	TRBJ1-2	-	CASSSWGGTGGYGYTF	TGTGCCAGCAGTTCATGGGGAGGGACAGGGGGGTATGGCTACACCTTC
TRBV11-3	TRBD1	TRBJ1-1	once	CASSSGDRANTEAFF	TGTGCCAGCAGCTCTGGGGACAGGGCGAACACTGAAGCTTTCTTT
TRBV11-3	TRBD1	TRBJ1-1	few	CASQGGAAEAFF	TGTGCCAGTCAAGGGGGCGCAGCTGAAGCTTTCTTT
TRBV5-1	-	TRBJ1-6	few	CASSFDTSGNSPLHF	TGCGCCAGCAGCTTTGACACGAGTGGTAATTCACCCCTCCACTTT
TRBV7-2	-	TRBJ1-1	-	CASRSGPKNTEAFF	TGTGCCAGCAGGAGCGGTCCCAAGAACACTGAAGCTTTCTTT
TRBV11-2	TRBD2	TRBJ2-1	once	CASSLGASGSGEQFF	TGTGCCAGCAGCTTAGGGGCTAGCGGGAGCGGTGAGCAGTTCTTC
TRBV30	TRBD2	TRBJ2-7	-	CALGGTSASYEQYF	TGTGCTTTGGGGGGGACCAGCGCCTCCTACGAGCAGTACTTC
TRBV28	-	TRBJ2-3	-	CASSFRGIDTQYF	TGTGCCAGCAGTTTTAGGGGGATAGATACGCAGTATTTT
TRBV9	TRBD2	TRBJ2-5	-	CASSVGGGGAQETQYF	TGTGCCAGCAGCGTAGGCGGGGGAGGGGCTCAAGAGACCCAGTACTTC
TRBV5-8	-	TRBJ1-5	-	CASSLARGNQPQHF	TGTGCCAGCAGCTTGGCCAGGGGAAATCAGCCCCAGCATTTT
TRBV5-5	-	TRBJ1-2	-	CASSRTPEVDGYTF	TGTGCCAGCAGCCGGACCCCGGAGGTGGATGGCTACACCTTC
TRBV27	-	TRBJ2-2	-	CASSFGAGELFF	-
TRBV6-2/TRBV6-3	-	TRBJ1-2	-	CASSHQYGYTF	TGTGCCAGCAGTCACCAGTATGGCTACACCTTC
TRBV28	-	TRBJ2-7	-	CASSSRRTPKDEQYF	TGTGCCAGCAGTTCCCGGAGGACCCCGAAGGACGAGCAGTACTTC
TRBV30	-	TRBJ1-3	-	CAWSLSEAVPSGNTIYF	TGTGCCTGGAGTCTTAGTGAGGCCGTACCCTCTGGAAACACCATATATTTT
TRBV28	-	TRBJ2-5	-	CASSFSTRQGSTETQYF	TGTGCCAGCAGTTTTAGCACCCGGCAGGGTAGCACAGAGACCCAGTACTTC
TRBV5-4	-	TRBJ2-1	-	CASSMRHAEEQFF	TGTGCCAGCAGCATGCGACACGCAGAGGAGCAGTTCTTC
TRBV28	TRBD1	TRBJ1-2	-	CASLQGTGYGYTF	TGTGCCAGCCTCCAGGGGACAGGCTATGGCTACACCTTC
TRBV5-1	TRBD1	TRBJ2-1	few	CASDSGQDYNEQFF	TGCGCCAGCGACTCGGGACAGGACTACAATGAGCAGTTCTTC
TRBV5-6	TRBD1	TRBJ1-4	-	CASTTGGFGKLFF	TGTGCCAGCACTACAGGGGGTTTCGGAAAACTGTTTTTT
TRBV24-1	-	TRBJ1-3	-	CATSDSGSGNTIYF	TGTGCCACCAGTGATTCGGGGTCTGGAAACACCATATATTTT
TRBV5-1	TRBD2	TRBJ2-1	-	CASSFPGLADPSSYNEQFF	TGCGCCAGCAGCTTTCCGGGACTAGCCGATCCGAGCTCCTACAATGAGCAGTTCTTC
TRBV12-3/TRBV12-4	-	TRBJ1-1	-	CASSLKGRTEAFF	TGTGCCAGCAGTTTGAAGGGGAGGACTGAAGCTTTCTTT
TRBV29-1	TRBD1	TRBJ2-4	-	CSVEGQGAGDIQYF	TGCAGCGTCGAGGGACAGGGGGCAGGGGACATTCAGTACTTC
TRBV18	TRBD2	TRBJ2-1	-	CASSLGLAADNEQFF	TGTGCCAGCTCCCTGGGACTAGCGGCTGACAATGAGCAGTTCTTC
TRBV6-1	TRBD1	TRBJ1-4	-	CASSEALLGTGSEKLFF	TGTGCCAGCAGTGAAGCTCTCTTGGGGACAGGGTCCGAAAAACTGTTTTTT
TRBV14	-	TRBJ1-6	once	CASSQSAGKNLPLHF	TGTGCCAGCAGCCAATCGGCAGGCAAAAATCTACCCCTCCACTTT
TRBV24-1	TRBD1	TRBJ1-2	-	CATSRQGDYTF	TGTGCCACCAGTCGACAGGGGGACTACACCTTC
TRBV30	-	TRBJ2-7	once	CAWDGGPYEQYF	TGTGCCTGGGACGGAGGCCCCTACGAGCAGTACTTC
TRBV4-1	TRBD1	TRBJ2-2	-	CASSQVPGQGSTGELFF	TGCGCCAGCAGCCAAGTTCCGGGACAGGGTTCCACCGGGGAGCTGTTTTTT
TRBV3-1/TRBV3-2	-	TRBJ2-1	-	CASSQTEYNEQFF	TGTGCCAGCAGCCAAACAGAGTACAATGAGCAGTTCTTC
TRBV2	TRBD2	TRBJ2-5	-	CASSKTLAGGLETQYF	TGTGCCAGCAGCAAAACTCTAGCGGGGGGGCTGGAGACCCAGTACTTC
TRBV2	-	TRBJ2-7	-	CASRESYHEQYF	TGTGCCAGCAGGGAATCCTACCACGAGCAGTACTTC
TRBV9	-	TRBJ2-3	-	CASSVGGRPAGSPFTDTQYF	TGTGCCAGCAGCGTAGGCGGTCGGCCTGCGGGCAGCCCCTTCACAGATACGCAGTATTTT
TRBV19	TRBD2	TRBJ2-1	-	CASSAWGSGGLVEQFF	TGTGCCAGTAGTGCCTGGGGGAGCGGGGGATTGGTTGAGCAGTTCTTC
TRBV3-1/TRBV3-2	-	TRBJ2-5	-	CASSRLDEETQYF	TGTGCCAGCTCGAGACTGGATGAAGAGACCCAGTACTTC
TRBV3-1/TRBV3-2	TRBD1	TRBJ2-5	-	CASSQVLDRVQETQYF	TGTGCCAGCAGCCAAGTACTGGACAGGGTCCAAGAGACCCAGTACTTC
TRBV6-5	TRBD2	TRBJ2-3	-	CASSQGTSGDTQYF	TGTGCCAGCAGCCAAGGGACTAGCGGAGATACGCAGTATTTT
TRBV14	TRBD1	TRBJ1-3	-	CASSQGDSIISGNTIYF	TGTGCCAGCAGCCAAGGGGACAGCATCATTTCTGGAAACACCATATATTTT
TRBV30	-	TRBJ2-7	-	CAWRPRTYEQYF	TGTGCCTGGCGCCCGCGGACCTACGAGCAGTACTTC
TRBV11-2	-	TRBJ2-7	-	CASSRTDLSSYEQYF	TGTGCCAGCAGTCGGACGGACTTAAGCTCCTACGAGCAGTACTTC
TRBV6-6	TRBD1	TRBJ2-7	once	CASSYTGQGGEQYF	TGTGCCAGCAGCTACACGGGACAGGGTGGCGAGCAGTACTTC
TRBV7-2	-	TRBJ2-5	-	CASSLGGSGIFQETQYF	TGTGCCAGCAGCTTAGGTGGTAGCGGAATCTTCCAAGAGACCCAGTACTTC
TRBV3-1/TRBV3-2	-	TRBJ1-1	-	CASRAGAVRTEAFF	TGTGCCAGCAGGGCAGGGGCCGTAAGGACTGAAGCTTTCTTT
TRBV6-2/TRBV6-3	-	TRBJ1-3	-	CASSYATGTGNTIYF	TGTGCCAGCAGTTACGCTACGGGGACTGGAAACACCATATATTTT
TRBV18	-	TRBJ1-1	-	CASSLTRNTEAFF	TGTGCCAGCTCACTAACACGGAACACTGAAGCTTTCTTT